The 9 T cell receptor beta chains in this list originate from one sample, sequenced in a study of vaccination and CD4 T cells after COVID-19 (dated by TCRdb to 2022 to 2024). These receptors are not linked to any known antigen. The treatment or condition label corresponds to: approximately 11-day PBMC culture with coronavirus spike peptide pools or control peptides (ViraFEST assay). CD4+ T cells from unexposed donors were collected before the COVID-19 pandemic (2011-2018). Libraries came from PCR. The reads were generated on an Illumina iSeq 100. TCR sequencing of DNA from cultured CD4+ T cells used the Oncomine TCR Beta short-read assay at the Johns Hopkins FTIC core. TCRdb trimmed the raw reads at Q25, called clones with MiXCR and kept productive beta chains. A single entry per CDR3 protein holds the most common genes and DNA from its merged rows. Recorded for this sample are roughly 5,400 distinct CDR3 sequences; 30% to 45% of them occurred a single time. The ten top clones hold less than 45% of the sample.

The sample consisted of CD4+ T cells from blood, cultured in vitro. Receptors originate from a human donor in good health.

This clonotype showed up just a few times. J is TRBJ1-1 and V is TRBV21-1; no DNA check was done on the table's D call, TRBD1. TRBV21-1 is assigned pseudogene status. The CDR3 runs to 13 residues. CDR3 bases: TGTGCCAGCCCGAGGCAGGGGGGGACTGAAGCTTTCTTT. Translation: CASPRQGGTEAFF.

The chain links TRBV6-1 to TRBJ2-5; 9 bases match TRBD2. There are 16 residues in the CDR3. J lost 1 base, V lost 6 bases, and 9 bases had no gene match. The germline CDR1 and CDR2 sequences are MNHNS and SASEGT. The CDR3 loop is CASSRGLATLQETQYF. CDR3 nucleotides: TGTGCCAGCAGCCGCGGACTAGCGACCCTCCAAGAGACCCAGTACTTC.

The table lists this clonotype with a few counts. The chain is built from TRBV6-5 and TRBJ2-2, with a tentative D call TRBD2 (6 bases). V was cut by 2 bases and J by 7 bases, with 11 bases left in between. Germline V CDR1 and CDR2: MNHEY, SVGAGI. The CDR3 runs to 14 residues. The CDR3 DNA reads TGTGCCAGCAGTTACCGGGCCGGGAGCGGGGAGCTGTTTTTT. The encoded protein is CASSYRAGSGELFF.

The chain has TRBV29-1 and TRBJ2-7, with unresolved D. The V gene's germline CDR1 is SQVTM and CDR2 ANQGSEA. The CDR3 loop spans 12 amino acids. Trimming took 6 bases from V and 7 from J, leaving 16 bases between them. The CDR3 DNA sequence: TGCAGCGTGTTATCCTCGGAGCATGAGCAGTACTTC. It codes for CSVLSSEHEQYF.

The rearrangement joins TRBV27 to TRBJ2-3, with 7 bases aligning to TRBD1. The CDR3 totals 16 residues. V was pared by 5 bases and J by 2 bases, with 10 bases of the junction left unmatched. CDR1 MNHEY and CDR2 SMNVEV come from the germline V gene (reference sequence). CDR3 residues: CASSAGTEFLTDTQYF. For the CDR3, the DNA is TGTGCCAGCAGTGCCGGGACAGAATTTCTCACAGATACGCAGTATTTT.

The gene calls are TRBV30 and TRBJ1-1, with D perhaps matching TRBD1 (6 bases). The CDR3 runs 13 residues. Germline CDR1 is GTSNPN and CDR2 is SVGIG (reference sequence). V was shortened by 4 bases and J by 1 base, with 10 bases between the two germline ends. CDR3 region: CAWTRQANTEAFF. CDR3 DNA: TGTGCCTGGACCCGACAGGCGAACACTGAAGCTTTCTTT.

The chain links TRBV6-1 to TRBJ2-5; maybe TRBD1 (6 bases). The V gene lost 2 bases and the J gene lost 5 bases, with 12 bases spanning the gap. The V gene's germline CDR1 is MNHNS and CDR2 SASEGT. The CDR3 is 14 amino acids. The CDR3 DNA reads TGTGCCAGCAGTGAAATCGGACAGTTGGAGACCCAGTACTTC. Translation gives CASSEIGQLETQYF.

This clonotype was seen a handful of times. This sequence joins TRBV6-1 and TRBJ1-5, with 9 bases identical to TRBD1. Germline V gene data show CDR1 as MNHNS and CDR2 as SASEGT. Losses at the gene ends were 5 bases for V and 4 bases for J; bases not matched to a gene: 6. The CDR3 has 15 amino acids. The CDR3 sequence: CASSIGQGINQPQHF. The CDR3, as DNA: TGTGCCAGCAGTATCGGACAGGGGATTAATCAGCCCCAGCATTTT.

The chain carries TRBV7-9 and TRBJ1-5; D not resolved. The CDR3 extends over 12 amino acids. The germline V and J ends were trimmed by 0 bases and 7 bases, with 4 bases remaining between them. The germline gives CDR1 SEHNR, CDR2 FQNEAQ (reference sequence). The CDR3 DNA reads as TGTGCCAGCAGCTTAGCAGGACAGCCCCAGCATTTT. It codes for CASSLAGQPQHF.